This TCR beta chain was documented in a study of blood T cell repertoires in COVID-19. Across the whole study: Samples representing acute and convalescent COVID-19 were sourced from the United States, Italy and Spain. Nucleic acid was either cDNA or gDNA, and it came from T cells, B-cell-depleted T cells, or PBMCs.

Germline CDR1 is SGHTA and CDR2 is FQGTGA. The CDR3 contains 14 residues. V lost 0 bases and J 8 bases, leaving 13 bases between the germline ends. Per the study methods: Estimation of nucleated cell counts relied on the amplification of reference gene primers. Repertoires were generated with immunoSEQ multiplex PCR, while TCRdb's copy carries only in-frame clones and drops some. That table is the source of V, J and clone size, and D and trimming were worked out from the DNA. The repertoire holds roughly 300,000 clones, 83% seen once, with about 1.2% in the top ten. Material for sequencing was peripheral blood. This TCR derives from a woman between 45 and 65 years old with acute or convalescent COVID-19. The chain has TRBV7-3 and TRBJ1-2, with D possibly being TRBD1 (5 bases). CDR3 sequence reads: CASSLTSAGDGYTF. The CDR3 DNA is TGTGCCAGCAGCTTAACTTCGGCGGGGGACGGCTACACCTTC.